A single sample gave rise to the 4 T cell receptor beta chains below, sequenced in a study of blood T cell repertoires in COVID-19. Profiling relied on immunoSEQ multiplex PCR, and the TCRdb table lists in-frame clones only, not all of them. In the table there are 280,000 or so clones, roughly 89% of which are singletons. Sequences were obtained from PBMCs or T cells enriched from blood (not recorded which). The receptors originated from a woman aged 45-59 years who had been exposed to COVID-19.

The chain joins TRBV5-1 to TRBJ1-2; D is unclear. The CDR3 extends over 13 amino acids. Looked up from germline, CDR1 is SGHRS and CDR2 is YFSETQ. V shed 6 bases and J shed 8 bases, with 17 bases lying between them. The CDR3 is CASTPTPGRGYTF. In DNA, the CDR3 is TGCGCCAGCACCCCCACTCCCGGTCGGGGCTACACCTTC.

V and J are TRBV18 and TRBJ2-1; 7 nucleotides line up with TRBD2. Germline V gene lookup returns CDR1 KGHSH and CDR2 LQKENI. The CDR3 has 13 amino acids. Trimming took 2 bases from V and 9 from J; bases not matched to a gene: 4. The CDR3 is CASSPGPGGEQFF. DNA of the CDR3: TGTGCCAGCTCACCAGGGCCGGGGGGTGAGCAGTTCTTC.

This rearrangement joins TRBV2 to TRBJ1-1; D not certain. Trimming removed 4 bases at V and 2 bases at J, with 11 bases between. The CDR3 loop spans 14 amino acids. Germline CDR1 reads SNHLY; CDR2 reads FYNNEI. CDR3 in amino acids: CASSGGGTNTEAFF. The CDR3 bases are TGTGCCAGCAGTGGGGGAGGCACTAACACTGAAGCTTTCTTT.

The genes are TRBV6-5 and TRBJ1-5; D is possibly TRBD1 (6 bases). The CDR3 has 14 amino acids. V lost 10 bases and J 4 bases, leaving 17 bases between the germline ends. Looked up from germline, CDR1 is MNHEY and CDR2 is SVGAGI. The CDR3 nucleotides read TGTGCCAACGCCCCGGGACACAGGAATCAGCCCCAGCATTTT. This translates into CANAPGHRNQPQHF.